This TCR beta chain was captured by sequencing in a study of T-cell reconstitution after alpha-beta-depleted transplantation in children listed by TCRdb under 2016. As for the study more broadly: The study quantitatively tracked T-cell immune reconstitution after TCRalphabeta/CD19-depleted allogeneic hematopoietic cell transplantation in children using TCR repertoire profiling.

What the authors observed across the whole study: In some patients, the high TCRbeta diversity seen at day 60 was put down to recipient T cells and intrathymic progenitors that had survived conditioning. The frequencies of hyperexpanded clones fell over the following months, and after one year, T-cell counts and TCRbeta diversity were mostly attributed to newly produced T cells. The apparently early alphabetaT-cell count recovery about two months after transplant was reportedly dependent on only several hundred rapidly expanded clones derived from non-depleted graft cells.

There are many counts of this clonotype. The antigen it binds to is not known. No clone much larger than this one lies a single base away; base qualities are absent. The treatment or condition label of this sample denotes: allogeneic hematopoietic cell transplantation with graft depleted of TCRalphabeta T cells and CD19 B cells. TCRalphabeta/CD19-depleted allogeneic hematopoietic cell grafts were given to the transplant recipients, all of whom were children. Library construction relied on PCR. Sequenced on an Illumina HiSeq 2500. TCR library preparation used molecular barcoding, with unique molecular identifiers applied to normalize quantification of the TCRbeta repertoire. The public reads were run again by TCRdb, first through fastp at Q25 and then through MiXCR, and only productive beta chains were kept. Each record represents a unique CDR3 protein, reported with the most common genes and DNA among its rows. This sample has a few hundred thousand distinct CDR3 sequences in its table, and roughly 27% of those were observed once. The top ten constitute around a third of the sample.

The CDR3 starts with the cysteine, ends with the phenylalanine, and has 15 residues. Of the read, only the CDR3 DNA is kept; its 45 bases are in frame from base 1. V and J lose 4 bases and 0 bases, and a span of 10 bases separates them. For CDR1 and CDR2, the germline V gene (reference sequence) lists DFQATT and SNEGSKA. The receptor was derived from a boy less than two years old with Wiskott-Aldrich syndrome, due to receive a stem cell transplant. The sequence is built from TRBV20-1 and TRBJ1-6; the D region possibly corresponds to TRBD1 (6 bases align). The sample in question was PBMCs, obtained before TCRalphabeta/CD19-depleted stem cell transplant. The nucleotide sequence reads TGCAGTGCTAAGGCAGGGGCCTCCTATAATTCACCCCTCCACTTT. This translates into CSAKAGASYNSPLHF.